The rows below give T cell receptor beta chains drawn from one sample of a study of T cell responses to AZD1222 COVID-19 vaccine. This table comes from immunoSEQ multiplex PCR, and its TCRdb copy is limited to in-frame clones, with some not included. Seen here are 90,000 to 150,000 clones, roughly 90% observed once, and the top ten hold 6% to 9%. The sequenced sample was peripheral blood, obtained 28 days after the second AZD1222 dose. These receptors were taken from an adult who received the AZD1222 COVID-19 vaccine. CDR3s include the opening cysteine and the closing phenylalanine or tryptophan. A D gene is named only where the DNA matches it firmly. Clone size is not always given. Where it is, it says once, few, many or a class for expanded clones.

TRBV7-2	.	TRBJ1-5	.	CASSLGLVGQPQHF	TGTGCCAGCAGCTTAGGGTTAGTTGGCCAGCCCCAGCATTTT
TRBV4-2	TRBD1	TRBJ1-2	.	CASSGTPGQGPYGYTF	TGTGCCAGCAGCGGAACGCCGGGACAGGGGCCCTATGGCTACACCTTC
TRBV28	.	TRBJ1-1	.	CASSLGRAVSEAFF	TGTGCCAGCAGTTTGGGACGTGCTGTCTCTGAAGCTTTCTTT
TRBV19	.	TRBJ1-2	.	CASSIASDRRFEDYGYTF	TGTGCCAGTAGTATAGCGTCCGACAGGCGATTCGAAGACTATGGCTACACCTTC
TRBV28	TRBD1	TRBJ1-5	.	CASSLGQGTSNQPQHF	TGTGCCAGCAGTCTCGGACAGGGTACTAGCAATCAGCCCCAGCATTTT
TRBV6-5	TRBD2	TRBJ2-6	.	CASRYGGAHGANVLTF	TGTGCCAGCAGATACGGGGGGGCGCACGGGGCCAACGTCCTGACTTTC
TRBV6-5	TRBD1	TRBJ1-6	.	CASSQRDSGSPLHF	TGTGCCAGCAGTCAACGGGACAGTGGTTCACCCCTCCACTTT
TRBV5-6	TRBD1	TRBJ2-2	.	CASSLVDRAVYTGELFF	TGTGCCAGCAGCTTGGTTGACAGGGCGGTGTACACCGGGGAGCTGTTTTTT
TRBV5-1	.	TRBJ2-5	.	CASSPDTLGETQYF	TGCGCCAGCAGCCCGGACACTCTGGGGGAGACCCAGTACTTC
TRBV19	.	TRBJ1-5	.	CASNGKGGQPQHF	TGTGCCAGTAATGGGAAGGGAGGTCAGCCCCAGCATTTT
TRBV6-5	TRBD1	TRBJ1-3	.	CASSRWTGRGDTIYF	TGTGCCAGCAGCCGCTGGACAGGGAGGGGCGACACCATATATTTT
TRBV6-5	.	TRBJ1-1	.	CASSYRDLYTEAFF	TGTGCCAGCAGTTACAGGGATTTATACACTGAAGCTTTCTTT
TRBV2	.	TRBJ2-2	.	CARRAGNTGELFF	TGTGCCAGGAGAGCCGGGAACACCGGGGAGCTGTTTTTT
TRBV7-2	.	TRBJ1-2	.	CASSLQGRTYGYTF	TGTGCCAGCAGCTTACAGGGGAGGACCTATGGCTACACCTTC
TRBV19	.	TRBJ1-2	.	CASSMRRGITNYGYTF	TGTGCCAGTAGTATGAGGAGGGGTATTACGAACTATGGCTACACCTTC
TRBV7-2	.	TRBJ1-4	.	CASSFPDGTNEKLFF	TGTGCCAGCAGCTTTCCGGACGGGACTAATGAAAAACTGTTTTTT
TRBV7-9	TRBD1	TRBJ1-4	.	CASSLGDSATNEKLFF	TGTGCCAGCAGCTTAGGGGACAGTGCAACTAATGAAAAACTGTTTTTT
TRBV5-1	.	TRBJ2-3	few	CASSLGTATDTQYF	TGCGCCAGCAGCTTGGGGACAGCCACAGATACGCAGTATTTT
TRBV11-2	TRBD1	TRBJ2-7	.	CASSPDRQQQYF	TGTGCCAGCAGCCCGGACAGGCAACAGCAGTACTTC
TRBV6-5	.	TRBJ2-7	.	CASSFRDTSLEQYF	TGTGCCAGCAGTTTCCGGGACACCTCCCTGGAGCAGTACTTC
TRBV25-1	TRBD1	TRBJ1-6	.	CASSEGDRDQSPLHF	TGTGCCAGCAGTGAAGGGGACAGGGATCAGTCACCCCTCCACTTT
TRBV7-8	.	TRBJ2-7	once	CASSSLGRGSYEQYF	TGTGCCAGCAGCTCACTGGGTCGGGGCTCCTACGAGCAGTACTTC
TRBV5-4	.	TRBJ2-5	.	CASSTEQETQYF	TGTGCCAGCAGCACGGAGCAAGAGACCCAGTACTTC
TRBV7-2	.	TRBJ2-2	.	CASSLVGPANTGELFF	TGTGCCAGCAGCTTAGTCGGTCCCGCGAACACCGGGGAGCTGTTTTTT
TRBV2	TRBD1	TRBJ1-3	once	CASRARGLEGNTIYF	TGTGCCAGCAGGGCCAGGGGGCTGGAAGGAAACACCATATATTTT
TRBV2	TRBD1	TRBJ2-7	.	CASSRDREGEQYF	TGTGCCAGCAGCCGGGACAGGGAAGGAGAGCAGTACTTC
TRBV27	.	TRBJ1-5	.	CASGGGNGGNQPQHF	TGTGCCAGCGGGGGAGGTAACGGTGGCAATCAGCCCCAGCATTTT
TRBV18	TRBD1	TRBJ1-1	.	CASSPLQGAGTEAFF	TGTGCCAGCTCACCACTGCAGGGGGCCGGCACTGAAGCTTTCTTT
TRBV19	.	TRBJ1-1	.	CASSIAGRVRHKAFF	TGTGCCAGTAGTATAGCCGGACGGGTCCGCCATAAAGCTTTCTTT
TRBV7-8	.	TRBJ1-4	.	CASSLESGSREKLFF	TGTGCCAGCAGCTTAGAGTCAGGGTCGAGGGAAAAACTGTTTTTT
TRBV19	.	TRBJ1-2	.	CASSRYGGYDGYTF	TGTGCCAGTAGTAGATATGGGGGGTACGATGGCTACACCTTC
TRBV7-6	TRBD2	TRBJ2-3	.	CASRFGTNPTDTQYF	TGTGCCAGCAGATTCGGGACTAACCCCACAGATACGCAGTATTTT
TRBV12-3/TRBV12-4	TRBD1	TRBJ2-5	.	CASSFDREETQYF	TGTGCCAGCAGTTTCGACAGGGAAGAGACCCAGTACTTC
TRBV5-8	.	TRBJ1-5	.	CASRRYGEDQPQHF	TGTGCCAGCAGGCGATATGGGGAGGATCAGCCCCAGCATTTT
TRBV27	TRBD1	TRBJ1-2	.	CASSSRFWTGNYGYTF	TGTGCCAGCAGTTCTCGATTCTGGACAGGGAACTATGGCTACACCTTC
TRBV6-5	TRBD1	TRBJ2-7	.	CASSYGTGNYEQYF	TGTGCCAGCAGTTACGGGACAGGGAACTACGAGCAGTACTTC
TRBV5-1	TRBD1	TRBJ1-2	.	CASSLRQGGDYGYTF	TGCGCCAGCAGCCTTAGACAGGGGGGTGACTATGGCTACACCTTC
TRBV7-2	TRBD2	TRBJ2-7	.	CASSRTSGVYEQYF	TGTGCCAGCAGCCGGACTAGCGGGGTCTACGAGCAGTACTTC
TRBV7-2	TRBD1	TRBJ2-7	few	CASSMDGTGGYEQYF	TGTGCCAGCAGCATGGACGGGACAGGGGGCTACGAGCAGTACTTC
TRBV7-9	.	TRBJ2-2	.	CASSLLSGGRSGELFF	TGTGCCAGCAGCTTACTTTCCGGGGGGCGCTCCGGGGAGCTGTTTTTT
TRBV7-9	.	TRBJ1-4	.	CASSPGPSVEILFF	TGTGCCAGCAGCCCGGGACCTTCGGTTGAGATACTGTTTTTT
TRBV6-4	.	TRBJ2-3	.	CASSDGTYTDTQYF	TGTGCCAGCAGTGACGGGACCTACACAGATACGCAGTATTTT
TRBV28	TRBD1	TRBJ1-5	.	CASSVTGSGNQPQHF	TGTGCCAGCAGTGTGACAGGGAGCGGCAATCAGCCCCAGCATTTT
TRBV14	.	TRBJ1-1	.	CASSQVGGFTEAFF	TGTGCCAGCAGCCAAGTGGGAGGGTTCACTGAAGCTTTCTTT
TRBV18	TRBD1	TRBJ1-1	.	CASSDRQGANTEAFF	TGTGCCAGCTCGGACAGACAGGGAGCCAACACTGAAGCTTTCTTT
TRBV6-5	.	TRBJ2-1	.	CASSNSLGYNEQFF	TGTGCCAGCAGTAATTCTTTGGGCTACAATGAGCAGTTCTTC
TRBV14	.	TRBJ2-3	.	CASSQVVMTAQYF	TGTGCCAGCAGCCAAGTCGTAATGACAGCGCAGTATTTT
TRBV2	TRBD1	TRBJ2-7	.	CASSRTGVWEQYF	TGTGCCAGCAGTAGGACAGGGGTGTGGGAGCAGTACTTC
TRBV6-5	TRBD1	TRBJ1-2	.	CASSYNRDRGYGYTF	TGTGCCAGCAGTTACAACCGGGACAGGGGATATGGCTACACCTTC
TRBV7-2	TRBD1	TRBJ1-3	.	CASSPRQGLSGNTIYF	TGTGCCAGCAGCCCAAGACAGGGGTTATCTGGAAACACCATATATTTT
TRBV28	.	TRBJ1-2	.	CASSLIARGNGYTF	TGTGCCAGCAGTTTAATCGCTCGGGGGAATGGCTACACCTTC
TRBV7-9	TRBD1	TRBJ1-5	.	CASSLSRTGASQPQHF	TGTGCCAGCAGCTTATCACGGACAGGGGCGTCTCAGCCCCAGCATTTT